What follows are 12 T cell receptor beta chains derived from one specimen sequenced in a study of regulatory T cells in long-lasting Graves disease. Through Arm-PCR of CDR3 regions and iRepertoire HTBI primers, TCR beta libraries were built. One entry per CDR3 protein, called by TCRdb with MiXCR from the multiplex PCR reads. The data contain 500,000 or so distinct CDR3 sequences, 15% to 20% of them seen just once; the ten biggest clones take up over 9%. Indicated time point: newly diagnosed GD, antithyroid drugs for less than 3 months. Generation of the TCR library employed RNA extracted from PBMCs. The data were also submitted as part of a second study, on T cells in Graves' hyperthyroidism and ophthalmopathy.

The specimen was peripheral blood mononuclear cells (PBMCs), collected at new diagnosis, from a patient treated with antithyroid drugs. Receptor source: a man aged 35 to 55 with Graves disease.

The chain employs TRBV15 and TRBJ1-5, with no clear D. The CDR3 consists of 15 residues. Per germline, CDR1 LNHNV and CDR2 YYDKDF (reference sequence). Trimming left V 1 base short and J 4 bases short, with 11 bases between. CDR3 DNA sequence: TGTGCCACCAGCAGAGGAGTCGTGGGGAATCAGCCCCAGCATTTT. Translation: CATSRGVVGNQPQHF.

The sample holds many counts of this clonotype. The V call is TRBV7-8, the J call TRBJ2-2; no definite D call. This CDR3 contains 13 residues. CDR1 is SGHVS and CDR2 is FQNEAQ in the germline V gene. Deletions cut 2 bases from V and 5 bases from J, with 6 bases between. For the CDR3, the DNA is TGTGCCAGCAGCTTAAGGGTTACCGGGGAGCTGTTTTTT. Protein sequence: CASSLRVTGELFF.

Only a few counts were recorded for this clonotype. The V and J genes are TRBV5-1 and TRBJ1-2, with D perhaps TRBD1 (5 bases). The V end lost 2 bases, the J end lost 4 bases, and 15 bases lay between the germline ends. The germline gives CDR1 SGHRS, CDR2 YFSETQ. This CDR3 is built from 15 residues. The CDR3 spells CASSFTGDGIYGYTF. CDR3 DNA: TGCGCCAGCAGCTTTACCGGGGACGGTATCTATGGCTACACCTTC.

Many counts were recorded for this clonotype. The J gene is TRBJ1-2, the V gene TRBV20-1; D perhaps matches TRBD1 (5 bases). Germline CDR1 and CDR2: DFQATT and SNEGSKA (reference sequence). This CDR3 is built from 11 residues. In DNA, the CDR3 is TGCAACCCGGGACCTAACTATGGCTACACCTTC. This gives the protein CNPGPNYGYTF.

This clonotype was picked up many times. This chain uses TRBV3-1 with TRBJ2-3; 11 bases align to TRBD2. This CDR3 has 16 residues. Unmatched junction bases numbered 8, after V lost 4 bases and J lost 5 bases. Germline V lookup: CDR1 LGHDT, CDR2 YNNKEL (reference sequence). This chain's CDR3 is CASSPGTSGGRDTQYF. DNA of the CDR3: TGTGCCAGCAGCCCTGGGACTAGCGGTGGTCGAGATACGCAGTATTTT.

J is TRBJ2-3 and V is TRBV20-1; 11 bases map to TRBD2. The CDR3 spans 18 residues. CDR1 is DFQATT and CDR2 is SNEGSKA in the germline V gene (reference sequence). J lost 2 bases, V lost 0 bases, and 10 bases had no gene match. CDR3: CSARDTPLTSGNTDTQYF. As DNA, the CDR3 is TGCAGTGCTAGAGATACTCCTTTGACTAGCGGGAACACAGATACGCAGTATTTT.

This clonotype was recorded at least ten times. J is TRBJ2-7 and V is TRBV27; D may be TRBD1 or TRBD2 (5 bases each). The CDR3 has 14 residues. Germline V gene lookup returns CDR1 MNHEY and CDR2 SMNVEV (reference sequence). With 5 bases removed from V and 3 bases from J, the gap between germline ends came to 14 bases. The CDR3 DNA is TGTGCCAGCAGTCGGGACGGTGGGGTCTACGAGCAGTACTTC. Translated: CASSRDGGVYEQYF.

This clonotype was recorded many times. The chain carries TRBV3-1 and TRBJ2-3; TRBD2 aligns across 7 bases. From germline, CDR1 is LGHDT and CDR2 YNNKEL (reference sequence). V lost 4 bases, J lost 6 bases, and 13 bases stayed unmatched. The CDR3 loop spans 16 amino acids. As DNA, the CDR3 is TGTGCCAGCAGCCTACGCGGACTAGGGGCCAGGGATACGCAGTATTTT. It specifies CASSLRGLGARDTQYF.

This clonotype was recorded many times. CDR3 sequence: CASRNAYYGYTF. CDR3 sequence (DNA): TGTGCCAGCCGAAACGCCTACTATGGCTACACCTTC. The V call is TRBV2, the J call TRBJ1-2, with unresolved D. The CDR3 extends over 12 amino acids. The V gene lost 8 bases and the J gene lost 3 bases, with 10 bases spanning the gap. CDR1 SNHLY and CDR2 FYNNEI come from the germline V gene.

This clonotype was counted ten times or more. This chain connects TRBV2 to TRBJ1-5; TRBD1 matches 8 bases. The CDR3 covers 15 residues. CDR1 is SNHLY and CDR2 is FYNNEI in the germline V gene. With V trimmed by 5 bases and J by 9 bases, 12 bases remained unmatched. CDR3 DNA sequence: TGTGCCAGCAGTTCCCAGGGGGCCAGAGCGGGGCCCCAGCATTTT. Amino acids: CASSSQGARAGPQHF.

This clonotype was observed at least ten times. The J gene is TRBJ2-7, the V gene TRBV5-1, with D maybe TRBD2 (5 bases). The CDR3 consists of 15 residues. Germline V gives CDR1 SGHRS, CDR2 YFSETQ. V dropped 5 bases and J dropped 5 bases, with 20 bases sitting between them. In DNA, the CDR3 is TGCGCCAGCAGGTTATCAGAACGGGATATCAACGAGCAGTACTTC. This sequence encodes CASRLSERDINEQYF.

This clonotype was counted many times. The chain uses TRBV3-1 and TRBJ2-5; D gene uncertain. The germline CDR1 and CDR2 sequences are LGHDT and YNNKEL (reference sequence). V dropped 0 bases and J dropped 3 bases, with 11 bases sitting between them. The CDR3 sequence is 15 residues long. The DNA for the CDR3 is TGTGCCAGCAGCCAAGATCTGACTGTAAAAGAGACCCAGTACTTC. As protein: CASSQDLTVKETQYF.